This TCR beta chain appears in the sequencing data of a study of blood T cell repertoires in COVID-19. CDR1 and CDR2 (germline): SGHKS, YYEKEE (reference sequence). This CDR3 contains 15 residues. V was pared by 1 base and J by 4 bases, with 4 bases of the junction left unmatched. This table comes from immunoSEQ multiplex PCR, and its TCRdb copy is limited to in-frame clones, with some not included. The sample comprises about 310,000 clones, about 89% of which are singletons, and approximately 8% rests with the top ten. Source material: peripheral blood. This chain links TRBV5-5 with TRBJ2-5, with 10 bases aligning to TRBD1. This TCR was sampled from a woman aged 45-65 years who had recovered from COVID-19. The DNA of the CDR3 is TGTGCCAGCAGCTTGTTTGGGACAGGGGTAGAGACCCAGTACTTC. As protein: CASSLFGTGVETQYF.